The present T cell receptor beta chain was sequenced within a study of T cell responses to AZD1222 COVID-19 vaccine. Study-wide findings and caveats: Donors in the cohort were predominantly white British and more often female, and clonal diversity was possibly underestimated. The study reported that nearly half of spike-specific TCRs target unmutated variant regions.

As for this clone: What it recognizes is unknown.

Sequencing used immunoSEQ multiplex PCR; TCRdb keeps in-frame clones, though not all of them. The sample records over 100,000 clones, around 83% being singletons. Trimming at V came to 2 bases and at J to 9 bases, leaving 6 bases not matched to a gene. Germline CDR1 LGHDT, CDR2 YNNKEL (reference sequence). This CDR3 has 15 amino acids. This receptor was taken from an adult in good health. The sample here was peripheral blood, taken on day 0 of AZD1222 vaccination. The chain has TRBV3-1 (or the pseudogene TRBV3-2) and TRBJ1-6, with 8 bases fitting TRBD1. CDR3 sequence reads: CASSQSRGPSSPLHF. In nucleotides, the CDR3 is TGTGCCAGCAGCCAATCCAGGGGGCCCAGTTCACCCCTCCACTTT.